The 29 T cell receptor beta chains below come from one sample, sequenced in a study of CD4 T cell repertoires in COVID-19. No culture step preceded sequencing of the ex vivo isolated memory T cells. This table comes from immunoSEQ multiplex PCR, and its TCRdb copy is limited to in-frame clones, with some not included. The sample lists approximately 24,000 clones; 93% were seen once. This sample comprised circulating follicular helper CD4+ T cells (cTfh) from blood, obtained before the COVID-19 pandemic. The origin of the receptors is a human donor who had COVID-19.

V gene TRBV7-2 combines with J gene TRBJ2-5; D possibly corresponds to TRBD1 (5 bases). This CDR3 is built from 13 residues. CDR1 is SGHTA and CDR2 is FQGNSA in the germline V gene. V lost 5 bases and J 7 bases, leaving 14 bases between the germline ends. CDR3 sequence: CASSPQTAGTQYF. The CDR3 DNA is TGTGCCAGCAGCCCACAGACAGCAGGGACCCAGTACTTC.

This clone was seen only once. This chain joins TRBV7-6 and TRBJ2-7, with D perhaps matching TRBD1 (5 bases). The CDR3 runs to 15 residues. Germline CDR1 reads SGHVS; CDR2 reads FNYEAQ. Trimming cost V 3 bases and J 6 bases, with 18 bases left between them. CDR3 sequence (DNA): TGTGCCAGCAGCTTCCCCGAGAAGGGTCAGGGCGAGCAGTACTTC. Encoded protein: CASSFPEKGQGEQYF.

The chain employs TRBV5-4 and TRBJ1-1, with TRBD1 as a possible D gene (6 bases). Trimming stripped 4 bases from V and 12 bases from J, with 19 bases between. The length of the CDR3 is 13 residues. CDR1 SGHNT and CDR2 YYREEE come from the germline V gene (reference sequence). CDR3 sequence: CASSLMLQGIPFF. The CDR3 nucleotides read TGTGCCAGCAGCCTGATGCTACAGGGTATTCCTTTCTTT.

The chain recombines TRBV5-5 with TRBJ2-3; 7 nucleotides align to TRBD1. This CDR3 has 15 amino acids. J lost 1 base, V lost 0 bases, and 2 bases had no gene match. Germline CDR1 and CDR2: SGHKS and YYEKEE (reference sequence). CDR3 in DNA: TGTGCCAGCAGCTTGGGGGGGACAGGCACAGATACGCAGTATTTT. Translation gives CASSLGGTGTDTQYF.

The genes are TRBV7-2 and TRBJ1-5, with TRBD1 identical over 8 bases. This CDR3 comprises 14 residues. Trimming at V came to 8 bases and at J to 3 bases, leaving 6 bases not matched to a gene. Germline loops: CDR1 SGHTA, CDR2 FQGNSA. The CDR3 sequence is CASGQGYNNQPQHF. Written as DNA, the CDR3 is TGTGCCAGCGGACAGGGTTATAACAATCAGCCCCAGCATTTT. Using reference TRBV7-2 and TRBJ1-5 for the parts outside the CDR3, the full variable domain is GAGVSQSPSNKVTEKGKDVELRCDPISGHTALYWYRQSLGQGLEFLIYFQGNSAPDKSGLPSDRFSAERTGGSVSTLTIQRTQQEDSAVYLCASGQGYNNQPQHFGDGTRLSIL.

This sequence joins TRBV19 and TRBJ1-5; tentative D call: TRBD1 (5 bases). V lost 10 bases and J lost 6, with 19 bases in between. CDR1 is LNHDA and CDR2 is SQIVND in the germline V gene (reference sequence). The CDR3 covers 14 residues. The CDR3 loop reads CATCRLQGGQPQHF. For the CDR3, the DNA is TGTGCCACCTGCCGCCTCCAGGGTGGTCAGCCCCAGCATTTT.

V gene TRBV5-1 combines with J gene TRBJ2-3; tentatively, D is TRBD1 (6 bases). The CDR3 length is 14 residues. Germline values: CDR1 SGHRS, CDR2 YFSETQ. With 4 bases removed from V and 2 bases from J, the gap between germline ends came to 11 bases. The CDR3 sequence: CASSKGDPTDTQYF. In nucleotides, the CDR3 is TGCGCCAGCAGCAAGGGGGACCCCACAGATACGCAGTATTTT.

This clone has just one count. The chain links TRBV28 to TRBJ1-5, with 10 positions matching TRBD1. The CDR3 covers 14 residues. The V and J ends lost 2 bases and 8 bases, in that order; junction bases with no gene match: 3. Per germline, CDR1 MDHEN and CDR2 SYDVKM. The CDR3 reads CASSLGQGGKPQHF. The CDR3, as DNA: TGTGCCAGCAGTTTAGGACAGGGGGGGAAGCCCCAGCATTTT.

This rearrangement joins TRBV9 to TRBJ2-1; 12 bases line up with TRBD2. The CDR3 consists of 16 residues. The V segment lost 0 bases and the J segment 7 bases; nucleotides outside the gene matches: 5. CDR1 and CDR2 from the germline V gene are SGDLS and YYNGEE. For the CDR3, the DNA is TGTGCCAGCAGCGTAGGGGTGACTAGCGGGAGTAATGAGCAGTTCTTC. It encodes CASSVGVTSGSNEQFF. Supplemented by reference TRBV9 and TRBJ2-1, the full variable domain reads DSGVTQTPKHLITATGQRVTLRCSPRSGDLSVYWYQQSLDQGLQFLIQYYNGEERAKGNILERFSAQQFPDLHSELNLSSLELGDSALYFCASSVGVTSGSNEQFFGPGTRLTVL.

This rearrangement joins TRBV14 to TRBJ2-7, with D maybe TRBD2 (6 bases). The germline CDR1 and CDR2 sequences are SGHDN and FVKESK. The ends were cut back, 3 bases at V and 2 bases at J, with 17 bases in the middle. The CDR3 sequence is 16 residues long. The CDR3, as DNA: TGTGCCAGCAGCCAGACGGGACTTAGCGGTACCTACGAGCAGTACTTC. Residues: CASSQTGLSGTYEQYF.

The chain has TRBV29-1 and TRBJ2-3; 7 bases are shared with TRBD2. Germline V gene sequence: CDR1 SQVTM, CDR2 ANQGSEA. This CDR3 spans 14 amino acids. Trimming took 7 bases from V and 2 from J; bases not matched to a gene: 9. The CDR3 region has the DNA TGCAGCGCCCAGCAGGCGGGGGTCACAGATACGCAGTATTTT. Translated: CSAQQAGVTDTQYF.

Only one count was recorded for this clone. This chain uses TRBV21-1 with TRBJ2-7; whether TRBD1, the table's D call, matches the DNA was not checked. TRBV21-1 is shown as a pseudogene. This CDR3 spans 15 amino acids. CDR3 sequence reads: CASSKGGDRIYEQYF. The DNA for the CDR3 is TGTGCCAGCAGCAAAGGAGGCGACAGGATCTACGAGCAGTACTTC.

The J gene is TRBJ2-3, the V gene TRBV13; 7 bases are a match to TRBD2. Germline CDR1 is PRHDT and CDR2 is FYEKMQ (reference sequence). The V segment lost 1 base and the J segment 2 bases; nucleotides outside the gene matches: 3. This CDR3 has 15 amino acids. The CDR3: CASSLEGLPTDTQYF. CDR3 nucleotide sequence: TGTGCCAGCAGCTTAGAGGGACTACCCACAGATACGCAGTATTTT.

The rearrangement links TRBV18 to TRBJ2-7, with D uncertain. V lost 3 bases to trimming and J lost 0 bases, with 9 bases between them. Looked up from germline, CDR1 is KGHSH and CDR2 is LQKENI. The CDR3 length is 14 residues. Written as DNA, the CDR3 is TGTGCCAGCTCACCGAAGTATAGCTCCTACGAGCAGTACTTC. Residues: CASSPKYSSYEQYF.

J is TRBJ2-7 and V is TRBV2, with a tentative D call TRBD1 (7 bases). The CDR3 contains 14 residues. Germline CDR1 reads SNHLY; CDR2 reads FYNNEI. Between the trimmed V and J ends, which lost 6 bases and 4 bases, there was a span of 16 bases. The CDR3 region has the DNA TGTGCCAGCAGAATGGGGGGACAGCAATACGAGCAGTACTTC. This sequence encodes CASRMGGQQYEQYF.

The CDR3 bases are TGTGCCATGGACAGCCCAAATCAGCCCCAGCATTTT. Protein sequence: CAMDSPNQPQHF. The gene calls are TRBV30 and TRBJ1-5, with D maybe TRBD1 (6 bases). In germline, CDR1 is GTSNPN, CDR2 SVGIG (reference sequence). The CDR3 runs to 12 residues. Trimming cost V 8 bases and J 4 bases, with 12 bases left between them.

The chain recombines TRBV7-6 with TRBJ2-7, with D possibly matching TRBD1 (6 bases). This CDR3 is built from 15 residues. Germline V gene lookup returns CDR1 SGHVS and CDR2 FNYEAQ. Between the trimmed V and J ends, which lost 4 bases and 6 bases, there was a span of 19 bases. The CDR3 protein is CASSSTGNKRREQYF. CDR3 bases: TGTGCCAGCAGCTCTACAGGGAATAAGCGGCGCGAGCAGTACTTC. Complete variable domain (other parts from reference TRBV7-6 and TRBJ2-7): GAGVSQSPRYKVTKRGQDVALRCDPISGHVSLYWYRQALGQGPEFLTYFNYEAQQDKSGLPNDRFSAERPEGSISTLTIQRTEQRDSAMYRCASSSTGNKRREQYFGPGTRLTVT.

This rearrangement joins TRBV11-2 to TRBJ2-1; 11 nucleotides line up with TRBD1. The trim removed 4 bases at V and 7 bases at J, leaving 6 bases unmatched. CDR3 length: 15 amino acids. From germline, CDR1 is SGHAT and CDR2 FQNNGV. CDR3 amino acids: CASSSQGQGGNEQFF. The CDR3 nucleotides are TGTGCCAGCAGCTCCCAGGGACAGGGGGGGAATGAGCAGTTCTTC. Variable domain in full (rest from reference TRBV11-2 and TRBJ2-1): EAGVAQSPRYKIIEKRQSVAFWCNPISGHATLYWYQQILGQGPKLLIQFQNNGVVDDSQLPKDRFSAERLKGVDSTLKIQPAKLEDSAVYLCASSSQGQGGNEQFFGPGTRLTVL.

The chain joins TRBV7-8 to TRBJ2-7; possible D gene TRBD1, 5 bases. The CDR3 has 12 amino acids. The germline V gene has CDR1 SGHVS and CDR2 FQNEAQ. The V end was cut by 4 bases, the J end by 6 bases, with 10 bases between. Written as DNA, the CDR3 is TGTGCCAGCAGCTCCGCAAGGGGCGAGCAGTACTTC. Translating gives CASSSARGEQYF.

In this sample, this clone turned up once. The chain employs TRBV4-1 and TRBJ2-3, with 12 bases identical to TRBD2. Trimming took 4 bases from V and 4 from J; bases not matched to a gene: 9. CDR3 size: 17 residues. Germline CDR1 MGHRA, CDR2 YSYEKL. Written as DNA, the CDR3 is TGCGCCAGCAGCCGCCTATCGACTAGCGGGAGTTCAGATACGCAGTATTTT. This translates into CASSRLSTSGSSDTQYF.

The chain uses TRBV4-2 and TRBJ2-7, with TRBD2 identical over 7 bases. Germline values: CDR1 LGHNA, CDR2 YNFKEQ. The V segment lost 6 bases and the J segment 3 bases; nucleotides outside the gene matches: 8. The CDR3 runs to 14 residues. The DNA for the CDR3 is TGTGCCAGCAGTGAAGCGGGACGAAGCTACGAGCAGTACTTC. Its translation: CASSEAGRSYEQYF.

This chain links TRBV19 with TRBJ1-1; D gene uncertain. Looked up from germline, CDR1 is LNHDA and CDR2 is SQIVND (reference sequence). The CDR3 has 16 amino acids. V shed 7 bases and J shed 0 bases, with 18 bases lying between them. The DNA for the CDR3 is TGTGCCAGTATTCCAGGCGGGGTGCGCATGAACACTGAAGCTTTCTTT. Protein sequence: CASIPGGVRMNTEAFF.

The chain couples TRBV6-5 to TRBJ1-5, with 7 nucleotides matching TRBD1. In germline, CDR1 is MNHEY, CDR2 SVGAGI. Unmatched junction bases numbered 7, after V lost 5 bases and J lost 3 bases. The CDR3 totals 15 residues. CDR3 nucleotide sequence: TGTGCCAGCAGTCCGACAGGGAACCACAATCAGCCCCAGCATTTT. Protein sequence: CASSPTGNHNQPQHF.

This clone appeared a single time. The rearrangement uses TRBV10-3 and TRBJ1-1; 11 positions agree with TRBD1. Trimming removed 6 bases from V and 6 bases from J; junction bases left unmatched: 9. Germline V gives CDR1 ENHRY, CDR2 SYGVKD. The CDR3 extends over 15 amino acids. This CDR3 is CAISDGQGARAEAFF. CDR3 in DNA: TGTGCCATCAGCGATGGACAGGGGGCGCGCGCTGAAGCTTTCTTT.

The chain uses TRBV6-1 and TRBJ1-1; perhaps TRBD1 as D (5 bases). Between the trimmed V and J ends, which lost 3 bases and 2 bases, there was a span of 7 bases. Per germline, CDR1 MNHNS and CDR2 SASEGT. This CDR3 has 13 amino acids. CDR3 amino acids: CASSDRDNTEAFF. CDR3 sequence (DNA): TGTGCCAGCAGTGACAGGGATAACACTGAAGCTTTCTTT.

The chain couples TRBV19 to TRBJ1-2; 7 bases are shared with TRBD1. The CDR3 contains 12 residues. The germline V gene encodes CDR1 LNHDA and CDR2 SQIVND (reference sequence). Trimming removed 10 bases from V and 1 base from J; junction bases left unmatched: 3. CDR3 protein: CATRQGNYGYTF. For the CDR3, the DNA is TGTGCCACCCGACAGGGTAACTATGGCTACACCTTC.

This rearrangement joins TRBV7-2 to TRBJ2-1; D may be TRBD2 (6 bases). CDR3 length equals 16 residues. Germline loops: CDR1 SGHTA, CDR2 FQGNSA. Trimming cost V 1 base and J 6 bases, with 16 bases left between them. The DNA for the CDR3 is TGTGCCAGCAGCTTAGTTGTTGGGGGGTTCAGCAATGAGCAGTTCTTC. It is translated as CASSLVVGGFSNEQFF.

The chain couples TRBV27 to TRBJ2-5, with a tentative D call TRBD1 (6 bases). The germline V gene has CDR1 MNHEY and CDR2 SMNVEV (reference sequence). The CDR3 loop spans 13 amino acids. V lost 3 bases and J lost 4, with 9 bases in between. The CDR3 spells CASSFGRGETQYF. Here the CDR3 DNA reads TGTGCCAGCAGTTTTGGCAGGGGAGAGACCCAGTACTTC.

The genes are TRBV7-3 and TRBJ2-5, with 8 bases lining up with TRBD2. The tail of the sequence fits TRBJ2-7 better, so the J call may be wrong. The CDR3 sequence is 14 residues long. CDR1 is SGHTA, CDR2 FQGTGA, per germline. CDR3 region: CASSYSGGGYEQYF. The CDR3 DNA follows: TGTGCCAGCAGCTACAGCGGGGGAGGGTACGAGCAGTACTTC.